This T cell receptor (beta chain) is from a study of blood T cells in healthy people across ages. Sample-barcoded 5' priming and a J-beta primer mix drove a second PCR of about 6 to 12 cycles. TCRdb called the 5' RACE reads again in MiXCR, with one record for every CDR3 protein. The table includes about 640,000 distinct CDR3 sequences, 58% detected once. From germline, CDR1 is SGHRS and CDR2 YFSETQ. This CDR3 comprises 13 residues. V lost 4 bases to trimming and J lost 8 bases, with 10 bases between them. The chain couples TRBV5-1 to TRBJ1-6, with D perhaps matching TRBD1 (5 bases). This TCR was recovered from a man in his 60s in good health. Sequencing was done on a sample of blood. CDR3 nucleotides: TGCGCCAGCAGCCCCGGGACCGATTCACCCCTCCACTTT. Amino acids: CASSPGTDSPLHF.